A selection of T cell receptor beta chains follows, all from one sample in a study of T cells in tuberculosis. Profiling relied on immunoSEQ multiplex PCR, and the TCRdb table lists in-frame clones only, not all of them. The data contain 20,000 to 25,000 clones, approximately 94% of them singletons. Specimen: PBMCs. These receptors were collected from a donor aged 10-29 years with latent tuberculosis or without tuberculosis infection. Some clones in this sample may be carry-over from other donors' samples. Each CDR3 is given with its conserved first and last residue. The D gene is left open where the match is weak. Clone sizes are given selectively: once, few, many, or a class where the clone is expanded.

TRBD1,TRBJ1-3,.,TRBV19,CASSLQRTGTVSGNTIYF,TGTGCCAGTAGTCTGCAACGGACAGGGACGGTTTCTGGAAACACCATATATTTT
TRBD1,TRBJ2-1,.,TRBV4-3,CASSPDRGRGGEQFF,TGCGCCAGCAGCCCAGACAGGGGGCGAGGGGGTGAGCAGTTCTTC
.,TRBJ1-2,.,TRBV7-2,CASSLAATQGIVGGYTF,TGTGCCAGCAGCTTAGCTGCTACGCAGGGAATAGTAGGGGGCTACACCTTC
TRBD1,TRBJ1-2,.,TRBV6-5,CASSRGDRGNYGYTF,TGTGCCAGCAGTAGGGGGGACAGGGGAAACTATGGCTACACCTTC
.,TRBJ1-2,once,TRBV4-1,CASNERGGGYGYTF,TGCGCCAGCAACGAGAGGGGGGGAGGGTATGGCTACACCTTC
.,TRBJ2-3,.,TRBV7-9,CASSPRGTDTQYF,TGTGCCAGCAGCCCTAGGGGGACAGATACGCAGTATTTT
.,TRBJ1-2,.,TRBV2,CASNQGSYGYTF,TGTGCCAGCAACCAGGGTTCCTATGGCTACACCTTC
.,TRBJ1-2,.,TRBV5-6,CASSLYRVGGYTF,TGTGCCAGCAGCTTGTACAGGGTGGGTGGCTACACCTTC
.,TRBJ1-6,.,TRBV19,CASSPNAGYGSPLHF,TGTGCCAGTAGTCCCAACGCAGGGTACGGTTCACCCCTCCACTTT
TRBD2,TRBJ2-2,.,TRBV14,CASSQEERLAGVRIGELFF,TGTGCCAGCAGCCAAGAGGAAAGGCTAGCGGGAGTTCGGATCGGGGAGCTGTTTTTT